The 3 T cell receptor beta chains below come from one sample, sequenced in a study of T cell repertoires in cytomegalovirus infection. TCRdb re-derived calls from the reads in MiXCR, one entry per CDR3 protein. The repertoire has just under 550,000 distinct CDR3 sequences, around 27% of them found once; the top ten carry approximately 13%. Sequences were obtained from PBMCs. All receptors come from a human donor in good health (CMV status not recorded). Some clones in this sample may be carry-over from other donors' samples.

This CDR3 is CASGLSTSPYQETQYF. The CDR3 bases are TGTGCTAGTGGTTTGTCTACTAGCCCGTACCAAGAGACCCAGTACTTC. This chain uses TRBV12-5 with TRBJ2-5, with D possibly being TRBD2 (6 bases). The CDR3 is 16 amino acids. Trimming removed 2 bases at V and 0 bases at J, with 13 bases between. Germline CDR1 and CDR2: LGHNT and FRNRAP.

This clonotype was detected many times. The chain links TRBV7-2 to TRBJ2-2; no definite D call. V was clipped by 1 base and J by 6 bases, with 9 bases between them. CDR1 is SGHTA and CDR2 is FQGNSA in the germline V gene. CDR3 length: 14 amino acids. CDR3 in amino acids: CASSLVTGPGELFF. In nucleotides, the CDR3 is TGTGCCAGCAGCTTAGTTACGGGCCCCGGGGAGCTGTTTTTT.

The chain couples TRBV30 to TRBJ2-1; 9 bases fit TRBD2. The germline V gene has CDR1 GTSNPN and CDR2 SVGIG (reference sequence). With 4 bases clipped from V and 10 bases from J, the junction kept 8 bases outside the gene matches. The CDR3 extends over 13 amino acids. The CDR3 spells CAWTSGTPGEQFF. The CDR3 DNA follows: TGTGCCTGGACTAGCGGGACGCCCGGGGAGCAGTTCTTC.